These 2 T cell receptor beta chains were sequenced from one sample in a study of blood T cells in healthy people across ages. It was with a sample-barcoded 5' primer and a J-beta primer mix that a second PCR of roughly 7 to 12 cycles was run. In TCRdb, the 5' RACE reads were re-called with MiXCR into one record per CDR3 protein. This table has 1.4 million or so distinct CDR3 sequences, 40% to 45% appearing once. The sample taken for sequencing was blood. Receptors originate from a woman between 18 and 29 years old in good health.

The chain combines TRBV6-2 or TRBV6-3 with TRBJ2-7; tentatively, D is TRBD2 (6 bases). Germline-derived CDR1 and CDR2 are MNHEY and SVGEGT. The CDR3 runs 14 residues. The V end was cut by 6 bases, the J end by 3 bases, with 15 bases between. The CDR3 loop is CASRRVGGGYEQYF. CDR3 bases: TGTGCCAGCAGACGCGTCGGGGGAGGCTACGAGCAGTACTTC.

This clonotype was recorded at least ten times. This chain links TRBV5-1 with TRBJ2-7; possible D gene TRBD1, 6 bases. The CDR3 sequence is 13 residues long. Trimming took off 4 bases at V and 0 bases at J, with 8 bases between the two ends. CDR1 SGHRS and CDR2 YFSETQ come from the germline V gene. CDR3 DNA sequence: TGCGCCAGCAGCACAGGGAGCTCCTACGAGCAGTACTTC. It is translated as CASSTGSSYEQYF.